This T cell receptor (beta chain) derives from a study of T cell responses to AZD1222 COVID-19 vaccine. Findings of the study overall: A mostly white British donor set with more females was recruited, and clonal diversity was possibly underestimated. Reportedly, nearly half the spike-specific TCRs target unmutated variant regions. Baseline serostatus was positive in only six AZD1222 recipients.

Recipients boosted at about 4 weeks or about 12 weeks are pooled. In the case of this clone: The target antigen is unknown.

Germline lookup yields CDR1 MNHNY and CDR2 SVGAGI (reference sequence). This CDR3 has 16 residues. Trimming cost V 5 bases and J 4 bases; bases outside gene matches: 13. The protocol was immunoSEQ multiplex PCR, while the TCRdb copy is restricted to in-frame clones and leaves out a portion. This table holds around 190,000 clones, 80% to 90% found once. Sequenced material: peripheral blood, taken 28 days after the second AZD1222 dose. This receptor was identified in an adult who received the AZD1222 COVID-19 vaccine. The rearrangement uses TRBV6-6 and TRBJ2-7; 8 bases map to TRBD1. The CDR3 is CASSLGSGQGSYEQYF. The CDR3 DNA sequence: TGTGCCAGCAGTCTCGGTTCCGGACAGGGCTCGTACGAGCAGTACTTC.